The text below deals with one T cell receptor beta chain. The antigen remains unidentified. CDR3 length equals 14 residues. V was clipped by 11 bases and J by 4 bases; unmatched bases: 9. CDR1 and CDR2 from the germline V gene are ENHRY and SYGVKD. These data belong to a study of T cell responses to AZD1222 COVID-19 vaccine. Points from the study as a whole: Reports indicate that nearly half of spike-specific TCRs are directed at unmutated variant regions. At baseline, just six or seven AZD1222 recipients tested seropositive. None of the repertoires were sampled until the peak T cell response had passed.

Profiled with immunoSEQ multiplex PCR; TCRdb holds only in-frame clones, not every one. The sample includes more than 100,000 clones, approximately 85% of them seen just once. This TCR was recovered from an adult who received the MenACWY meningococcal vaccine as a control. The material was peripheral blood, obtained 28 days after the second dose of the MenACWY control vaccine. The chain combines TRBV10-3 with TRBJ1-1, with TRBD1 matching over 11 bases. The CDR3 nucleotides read TGTGCCGTCTCGGACAGGGGGCTGGTCACTGAAGCTTTCTTT. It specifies CAVSDRGLVTEAFF.